This entry lists 27 T cell receptor beta chains sequenced from one sample in a study of OX40 agonist ivuxolimab in advanced cancers. This table comes from immunoSEQ multiplex PCR, and its TCRdb copy is limited to in-frame clones, with some not included. Among about 62,000 clones listed, 90% to 95% were seen once. The sequenced sample was CD4+ or CD8+ T cells sorted from blood, obtained in a trial of the OX40 agonist ivuxolimab. The receptors originated from an adult with an advanced solid tumor such as melanoma, head and neck, liver or kidney cancer.

The V call is TRBV15, the J call TRBJ1-2, with D possibly TRBD1 on 6 matching bases. V lost 0 bases, J lost 6 bases, and 14 bases lay in between. This CDR3 has 15 residues. CDR1 and CDR2 from the germline V gene are LNHNV and YYDKDF (reference sequence). Here the CDR3 reads CATSRDRGLENGYTF. CDR3 DNA sequence: TGTGCCACCAGCAGAGACAGGGGTCTGGAAAATGGCTACACCTTC.

The chain joins TRBV28 to TRBJ1-1, with a weak D call TRBD1 (5 bases). The CDR3 has 12 residues. V lost 3 bases and J lost 11, with 13 bases in between. Germline V CDR1 and CDR2: MDHEN, SYDVKM. CDR3 in amino acids: CASSLRQGRAFF. In DNA form, the CDR3 reads TGTGCCAGCAGTTTGAGGCAGGGAAGGGCTTTCTTT.

The genes are TRBV7-9 and TRBJ2-1, with 9 bases aligning to TRBD2. CDR3 length: 17 residues. J gave up 1 base and V 7 bases, and 11 bases lay outside the gene matches. Germline assignment: CDR1 SEHNR and CDR2 FQNEAQ (reference sequence). The CDR3 protein is CASMGSGRPISYNEQFF. The CDR3 region has the DNA TGTGCCAGCATGGGGAGCGGGAGGCCAATATCCTACAATGAGCAGTTCTTC.

The V and J genes are TRBV5-1 and TRBJ1-2; D unresolved. Trimming stripped 4 bases from V and 6 bases from J, with 10 bases between. Germline V lookup: CDR1 SGHRS, CDR2 YFSETQ. The CDR3 covers 12 residues. The CDR3 DNA reads TGCGCCAGCAGCCCGGATGGGAATGGCTACACCTTC. It encodes CASSPDGNGYTF.

The count of this clone is one. The CDR3 DNA is TGCGCCAGCAGCCAAGTAGCAGAGTTTCGGGCCTACAATGAGCAGTTCTTC. This gives the protein CASSQVAEFRAYNEQFF. The chain is built from TRBV4-1 and TRBJ2-1; D remains unclear. The CDR3 is 17 amino acids. Germline V gene sequence: CDR1 MGHRA, CDR2 YSYEKL. Trimming pared 1 base from V and 2 bases from J, leaving 15 bases between.

The V and J genes are TRBV2 and TRBJ2-5, with D maybe TRBD2 (7 bases). The tail of the sequence fits TRBJ2-7 better, so the J call may be wrong. Germline CDR1 SNHLY, CDR2 FYNNEI. The length of the CDR3 is 16 residues. The CDR3 loop reads CASRGGGPIISYEQYF. CDR3 nucleotide sequence: TGTGCCAGCAGGGGAGGGGGGCCAATCATATCCTACGAGCAGTACTTC.

J is TRBJ2-6 and V is TRBV27; 7 positions agree with TRBD1. Germline CDR1 reads MNHEY; CDR2 reads SMNVEV (reference sequence). CDR3 length equals 18 residues. V dropped 5 bases and J dropped 2; count of bases not matched to a gene: 12. CDR3 loop: CASSLRTGVYAGANVLTF. CDR3 sequence (DNA): TGTGCCAGCAGTCTCCGGACAGGAGTATATGCTGGGGCCAACGTCCTGACTTTC.

The J gene is TRBJ2-1, the V gene TRBV4-1, with TRBD1 identical over 9 bases. This CDR3 region has 14 residues. With 4 bases clipped from V and 4 bases from J, the junction kept 2 bases outside the gene matches. Germline V CDR1 and CDR2: MGHRA, YSYEKL. The CDR3 DNA reads as TGCGCCAGCAGCCCGGGACAGGGATACAATGAGCAGTTCTTC. This codes for CASSPGQGYNEQFF.

V is TRBV13 and J is TRBJ2-1; TRBD2 aligns across 11 bases. V trimming: 4 bases; J trimming: 7 bases; junction bases outside the gene matches: 6. Germline-derived CDR1 and CDR2 are PRHDT and FYEKMQ (reference sequence). The CDR3 contains 15 residues. The CDR3 bases are TGTGCCAGCAGCTCAACTAGCGGGAGTGGTAATGAGCAGTTCTTC. Translated, it gives CASSSTSGSGNEQFF.

This chain links TRBV7-8 with TRBJ2-7; a possible D gene is TRBD2 (5 bases). This CDR3 contains 12 residues. The V end lost 4 bases, the J end lost 4 bases, and 8 bases lay between the germline ends. In germline, CDR1 is SGHVS, CDR2 FQNEAQ. CDR3 sequence: CASSSDFYEQYF. CDR3 DNA sequence: TGTGCCAGCAGCTCGGACTTTTACGAGCAGTACTTC.

V is TRBV19 and J is TRBJ1-3, with D uncertain. Germline CDR1 and CDR2: LNHDA and SQIVND (reference sequence). The CDR3 has 11 amino acids. The V end was cut by 7 bases, the J end by 8 bases, with 9 bases between. In DNA, the CDR3 is TGTGCCAGTATGGATCGGGACACCATATATTTT. Residues: CASMDRDTIYF.

The chain uses TRBV5-1 and TRBJ2-1; D ambiguous. Germline V gene lookup returns CDR1 SGHRS and CDR2 YFSETQ. Trimming stripped 4 bases from V and 5 bases from J, with 10 bases between. This CDR3 has 13 amino acids. The CDR3 DNA reads as TGCGCCAGCAGCCGGACGGGTCACAATGAGCAGTTCTTC. It yields the protein CASSRTGHNEQFF.

CDR3: CASSLVHRDFNSPLHF. CDR3 sequence (DNA): TGTGCCAGCAGCTTAGTGCACAGGGATTTCAATTCACCCCTCCACTTT. The J gene is TRBJ1-6, the V gene TRBV7-9; perhaps TRBD1 as D (6 bases). CDR1 SEHNR and CDR2 FQNEAQ come from the germline V gene (reference sequence). The CDR3 runs 16 residues. Trimming cost V 1 base and J 7 bases, with 14 bases left between them.

The CDR3 DNA is TGTGCCATCAGCGTCAATCCGACTAGCGGGAGTATGACCTACGAGCAGTACTTC. Translating gives CAISVNPTSGSMTYEQYF. J is TRBJ2-7 and V is TRBV10-3, with TRBD2 identical over 12 bases. The CDR3 totals 18 residues. V shed 6 bases and J 2 bases; nucleotides not matched to a gene: 14. CDR1 is ENHRY, CDR2 SYGVKD, per germline.

The chain combines TRBV7-9 with TRBJ2-5; D might be TRBD2 (7 bases). The germline V and J ends were trimmed by 8 bases and 2 bases, with 18 bases remaining between them. This CDR3 region has 15 residues. Per the germline V gene, CDR1 is SEHNR and CDR2 is FQNEAQ (reference sequence). The CDR3 DNA sequence: TGTGCCAGCGCGGGGGCGGGCACTACACAAGAGACCCAGTACTTC. Translated: CASAGAGTTQETQYF.

CDR3 in amino acids: CASSSASNTEAFF. The CDR3 bases are TGCGCCAGCAGCTCCGCAAGTAACACTGAAGCTTTCTTT. This chain links TRBV4-1 with TRBJ1-1, with unresolved D. CDR1 is MGHRA, CDR2 YSYEKL, per germline. The CDR3 length is 13 residues. V shed 5 bases and J shed 2 bases, with 9 bases lying between them.

V gene TRBV5-1 combines with J gene TRBJ2-1; TRBD2 aligns across 12 bases. The ends lost 7 bases at V and 5 bases at J; junction bases unmatched: 1. This CDR3 contains 13 residues. Germline assignment: CDR1 SGHRS and CDR2 YFSETQ. Here the CDR3 DNA reads TGCGCCAGCCGACTAGCGGGAGACAATGAGCAGTTCTTC. The encoded protein is CASRLAGDNEQFF. Combining the CDR3 with reference TRBV5-1 and TRBJ2-1 gives the whole variable domain KAGVTQTPRYLIKTRGQQVTLSCSPISGHRSVSWYQQTPGQGLQFLFEYFSETQRNKGNFPGRFSGRQFSNSRSEMNVSTLELGDSALYLCASRLAGDNEQFFGPGTRLTVL.

The chain employs TRBV15 and TRBJ2-1; 9 bases match TRBD2. The CDR3 extends over 16 amino acids. Germline loops: CDR1 LNHNV, CDR2 YYDKDF (reference sequence). Trimming at V came to 2 bases and at J to 4 bases, leaving 6 bases not matched to a gene. In nucleotides, the CDR3 is TGTGCCACCAGCAGACATCCGGGACTAGCTTACAATGAGCAGTTCTTC. This encodes CATSRHPGLAYNEQFF.

The J gene is TRBJ2-2, the V gene TRBV9, with D possibly matching TRBD2 (6 bases). V shed 5 bases and J shed 2 bases, with 13 bases lying between them. The V gene's germline CDR1 is SGDLS and CDR2 YYNGEE. The CDR3 spans 15 residues. The CDR3 coding sequence is TGTGCCAGCAGACCTCGGGACTCAAACACCGGGGAGCTGTTTTTT. Protein: CASRPRDSNTGELFF.

The chain has TRBV5-5 and TRBJ1-2; 7 bases map to TRBD1. Unmatched junction bases numbered 10, after V lost 6 bases and J lost 2 bases. CDR3 length: 15 residues. CDR1 and CDR2 (germline): SGHKS, YYEKEE (reference sequence). In nucleotides, the CDR3 is TGTGCCAGCACCCTTTCGGACAGGACCAACTATGGCTACACCTTC. Protein product: CASTLSDRTNYGYTF.

The rearrangement joins TRBV5-6 to TRBJ2-2; D remains ambiguous. Germline V gene lookup returns CDR1 SGHDT and CDR2 YYEEEE. The CDR3 length is 11 residues. Trimming cost V 4 bases and J 4 bases, with 2 bases left between them. The chain's CDR3 is CASSVTGELFF. The CDR3 nucleotides read TGTGCCAGCAGCGTCACCGGGGAGCTGTTTTTT. Complete variable domain (other parts from reference TRBV5-6 and TRBJ2-2): DAGVTQSPTHLIKTRGQQVTLRCSPKSGHDTVSWYQQALGQGPQFIFQYYEEEERQRGNFPDRFSGHQFPNYSSELNVNALLLGDSALYLCASSVTGELFFGEGSRLTVL.

V and J are TRBV11-2 and TRBJ2-1; D might be TRBD2 (6 bases). Between the trimmed V and J ends, which lost 2 bases and 9 bases, there was a span of 17 bases. There are 15 residues in the CDR3. Germline V gene data show CDR1 as SGHAT and CDR2 as FQNNGV. The CDR3 DNA sequence: TGTGCCAGCAGCTTAAGGGCTAGCGCCGACAGTGAGCAGTTCTTC. Translation gives CASSLRASADSEQFF.

The count of this clone is one. This sequence joins TRBV27 and TRBJ1-1; 7 nucleotides align to TRBD1. J was trimmed by 3 bases and V by 4 bases; bases with no gene match: 5. CDR1 is MNHEY, CDR2 SMNVEV, per germline (reference sequence). CDR3 length: 14 amino acids. The CDR3 coding sequence is TGTGCCAGCAGTTCCCAGGGGGGGGACACTGAAGCTTTCTTT. This translates into CASSSQGGDTEAFF.

The chain couples TRBV16 to TRBJ2-3; D call uncertain. CDR1 and CDR2 from the germline V gene are KGHSY and FQNENV. The CDR3 is 13 residues long. Trimming removed 1 base at V and 4 bases at J, with 6 bases between. The CDR3 DNA follows: TGTGCCAGCAGCCAATTCGGTGCAGATACGCAGTATTTT. Translated: CASSQFGADTQYF.

V is TRBV27 and J is TRBJ2-1; 8 bases are shared with TRBD2. J lost 7 bases, V lost 5 bases, and 7 bases had no gene match. Germline V gives CDR1 MNHEY, CDR2 SMNVEV (reference sequence). There are 14 residues in the CDR3. In DNA form, the CDR3 reads TGTGCCAGCAGTACAGGACTAGCTCGGAATGAGCAGTTCTTC. Residues: CASSTGLARNEQFF.

This chain links TRBV19 with TRBJ2-3; D gene unclear. This CDR3 has 12 residues. Germline V gene data show CDR1 as LNHDA and CDR2 as SQIVND (reference sequence). Trimming removed 3 bases from V and 0 bases from J, with 1 base in between. For the CDR3, the DNA is TGTGCCAGTAGTATGAGCACAGATACGCAGTATTTT. Its protein is CASSMSTDTQYF.

This chain connects TRBV6-4 to TRBJ2-1; weak D call: TRBD1 (6 bases). There are 16 residues in the CDR3. Looked up from germline, CDR1 is MRHNA and CDR2 is SNTAGT. Between the trimmed V and J ends, which lost 2 bases and 0 bases, there was a span of 11 bases. DNA for the CDR3: TGTGCCAGCAGTGACCAAGGGGGAAGCTCCTACAATGAGCAGTTCTTC. Translating it yields CASSDQGGSSYNEQFF.